These T cell receptor beta chains were read from a single sample in a study of blood T cell repertoires in COVID-19. Method: immunoSEQ multiplex PCR; TCRdb's copy keeps in-frame clones and lacks some. The sample yields under 150,000 clones, 79% seen once. Material for sequencing was peripheral blood. Source of these receptors: a man in his sixties with acute or convalescent COVID-19. CDR3s include the opening cysteine and the closing phenylalanine or tryptophan. Fields, in order: D gene, clone size, J gene, V gene, CDR3 DNA, CDR3 protein. D genes are given only for firm matches. Clone size appears in some rows only: once, few, many, or a class for an expanded clone.

NA NA TRBJ1-2 TRBV2 TGTGCCAGCAGTGGCGGGGGATGGAGTGGCTACACCTTC CASSGGGWSGYTF
TRBD1 NA TRBJ1-5 TRBV2 TGTGCCAGCAGTGGGGGACAGGGGGCGCATCAGCCCCAGCATTTT CASSGGQGAHQPQHF
NA NA TRBJ2-6 TRBV29-1 TGCAGCGTTGCAGGGGCTGGGGCCAACGTCCTGACTTTC CSVAGAGANVLTF
TRBD1 NA TRBJ1-4 TRBV10-3 TGTGCCATCAGGGGACAGGGGAGTAATGAAAAACTGTTTTTT CAIRGQGSNEKLFF
NA NA TRBJ2-3 TRBV5-1 TGCGCCAGCAGCTTGGAGAGGGCAGATACGCAGTATTTT CASSLERADTQYF
TRBD2 NA TRBJ2-5 TRBV15 TGTGCCACCGGGCTCAGGGAGGGAGGAGAGACCCAGTACTTC CATGLREGGETQYF
TRBD1 few TRBJ2-2 TRBV7-9 TGTGCCAGCAGCTTAGATGCAGGGGGCGGCGGGGAGCTGTTTTTT CASSLDAGGGGELFF
TRBD1 few TRBJ1-4 TRBV4-2 TGTGCCAGCAGCCAAGGGACGGGACAGGGAGGTGAAAAACTGTTTTTT CASSQGTGQGGEKLFF
TRBD1 NA TRBJ1-2 TRBV28 TGTGCCAGCAGTTTTGGAGGGGGCGTTAGTGGCTACACCTTC CASSFGGGVSGYTF
TRBD2 once TRBJ2-1 TRBV7-3 TGTGCCAGCAGCTCAGCGGGAGGGCCGGACAATGAGCAGTTCTTC CASSSAGGPDNEQFF
NA NA TRBJ2-3 TRBV10-3 TGTGCCATCATGCGGGATAACGCAGATACGCAGTATTTT CAIMRDNADTQYF